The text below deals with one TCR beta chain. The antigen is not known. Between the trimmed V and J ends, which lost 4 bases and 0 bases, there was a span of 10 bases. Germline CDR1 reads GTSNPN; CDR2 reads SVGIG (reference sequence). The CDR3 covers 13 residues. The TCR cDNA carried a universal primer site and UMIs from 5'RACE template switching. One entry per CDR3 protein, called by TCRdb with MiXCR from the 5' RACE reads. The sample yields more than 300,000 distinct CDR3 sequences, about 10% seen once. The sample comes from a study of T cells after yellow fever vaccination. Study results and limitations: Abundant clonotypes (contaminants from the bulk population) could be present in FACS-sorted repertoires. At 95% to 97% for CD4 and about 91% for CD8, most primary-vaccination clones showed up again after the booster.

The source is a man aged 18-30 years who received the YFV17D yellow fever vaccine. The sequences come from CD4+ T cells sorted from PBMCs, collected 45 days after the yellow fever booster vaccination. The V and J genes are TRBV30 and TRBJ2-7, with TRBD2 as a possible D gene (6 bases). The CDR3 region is CAWNGGSSYEQYF. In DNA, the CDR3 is TGTGCCTGGAATGGGGGGAGCTCCTACGAGCAGTACTTC. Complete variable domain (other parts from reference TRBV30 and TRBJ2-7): SQTIHQWPATLVQPVGSPLSLECTVEGTSNPNLYWYRQAAGRGLQLLFYSVGIGQISSEVPQNLSASRPQDRQFILSSKKLLLSDSGFYLCAWNGGSSYEQYFGPGTRLTVT.